The clone carrying this T cell receptor beta chain has a single count. At one end, the junction sequence differs from germline, possibly due to a read error. These data originate in a study of CD8+ T cells in alopecia areata. The CDR3 extends over 11 amino acids. Germline V gives CDR1 SGHNT, CDR2 YENEEA. Extracted RNA was reverse transcribed into cDNA, the sequencing template. Some clones are missing from TCRdb's copy, which holds only in-frame ones; the method was immunoSEQ multiplex PCR. The sample shows more than 150,000 clones, 50% to 60% of them seen only once. This clonotype was obtained from a human donor with alopecia areata. The gene calls are TRBV11-3 and TRBJ1-6, with D tentatively TRBD1 (5 bases). The sample was CD4+ T cells sorted from blood, taken at week 0. The CDR3 is CAQGTGSPLHF. In nucleotides, the CDR3 is TGCGCCCAAGGGACTGGTTCACCCCTCCACTTT.